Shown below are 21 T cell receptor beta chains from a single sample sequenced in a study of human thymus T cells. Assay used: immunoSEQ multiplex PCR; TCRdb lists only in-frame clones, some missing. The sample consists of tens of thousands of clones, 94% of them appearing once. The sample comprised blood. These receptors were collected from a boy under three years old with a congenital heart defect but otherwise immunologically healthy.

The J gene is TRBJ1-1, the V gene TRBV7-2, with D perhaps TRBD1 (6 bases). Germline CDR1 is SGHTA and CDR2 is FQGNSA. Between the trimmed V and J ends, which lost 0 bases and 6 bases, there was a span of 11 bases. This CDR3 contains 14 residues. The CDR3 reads CASSLAGGFSEAFF. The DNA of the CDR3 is TGTGCCAGCAGCTTAGCAGGGGGTTTCTCTGAAGCTTTCTTT.

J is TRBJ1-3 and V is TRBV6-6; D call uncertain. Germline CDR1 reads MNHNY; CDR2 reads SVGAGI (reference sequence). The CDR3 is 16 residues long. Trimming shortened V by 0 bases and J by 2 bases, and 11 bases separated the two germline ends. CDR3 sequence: CASSYSPTYTGNTIYF. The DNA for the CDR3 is TGTGCCAGCAGTTACTCGCCCACATACACTGGAAACACCATATATTTT.

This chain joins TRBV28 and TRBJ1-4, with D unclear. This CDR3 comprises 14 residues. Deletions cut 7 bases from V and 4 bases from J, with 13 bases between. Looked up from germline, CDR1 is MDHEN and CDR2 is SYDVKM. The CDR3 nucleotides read TGTGCCAGCACCCCGAAGGTCCTTAATGAAAAACTGTTTTTT. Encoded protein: CASTPKVLNEKLFF. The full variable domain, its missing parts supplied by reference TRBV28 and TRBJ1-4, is DVKVTQSSRYLVKRTGEKVFLECVQDMDHENMFWYRQDPGLGLRLIYFSYDVKMKEKGDIPEGYSVSREKKERFSLILESASTNQTSMYLCASTPKVLNEKLFFGSGTQLSVL.

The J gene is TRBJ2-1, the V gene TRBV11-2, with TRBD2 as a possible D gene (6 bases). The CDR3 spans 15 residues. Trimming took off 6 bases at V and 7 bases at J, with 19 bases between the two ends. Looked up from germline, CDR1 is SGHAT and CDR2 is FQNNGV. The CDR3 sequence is CASSLEGNGLNEQFF. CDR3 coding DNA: TGTGCCAGCAGTCTGGAGGGAAACGGGTTGAATGAGCAGTTCTTC. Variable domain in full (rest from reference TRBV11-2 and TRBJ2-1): EAGVAQSPRYKIIEKRQSVAFWCNPISGHATLYWYQQILGQGPKLLIQFQNNGVVDDSQLPKDRFSAERLKGVDSTLKIQPAKLEDSAVYLCASSLEGNGLNEQFFGPGTRLTVL.

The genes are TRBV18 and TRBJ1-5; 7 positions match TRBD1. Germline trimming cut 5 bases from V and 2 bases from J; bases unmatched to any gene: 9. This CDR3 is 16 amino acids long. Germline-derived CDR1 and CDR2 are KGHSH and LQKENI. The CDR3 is CASSSLGGWGNQPQHF. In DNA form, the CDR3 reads TGTGCCAGCTCATCCCTAGGGGGCTGGGGCAATCAGCCCCAGCATTTT.

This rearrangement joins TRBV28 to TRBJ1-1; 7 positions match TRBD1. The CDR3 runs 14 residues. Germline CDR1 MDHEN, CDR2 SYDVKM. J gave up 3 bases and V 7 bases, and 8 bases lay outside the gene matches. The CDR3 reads CASTLDRADTEAFF. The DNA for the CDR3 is TGTGCCAGCACCTTAGACAGGGCGGACACTGAAGCTTTCTTT. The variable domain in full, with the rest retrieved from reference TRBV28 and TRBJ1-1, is DVKVTQSSRYLVKRTGEKVFLECVQDMDHENMFWYRQDPGLGLRLIYFSYDVKMKEKGDIPEGYSVSREKKERFSLILESASTNQTSMYLCASTLDRADTEAFFGQGTRLTVV.

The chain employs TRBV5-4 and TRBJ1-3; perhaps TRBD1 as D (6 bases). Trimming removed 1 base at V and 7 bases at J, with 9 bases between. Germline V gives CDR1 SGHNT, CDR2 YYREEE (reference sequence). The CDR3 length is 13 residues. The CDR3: CASSLSQGNTIYF. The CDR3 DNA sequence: TGTGCCAGCAGCTTGAGCCAGGGGAACACCATATATTTT.

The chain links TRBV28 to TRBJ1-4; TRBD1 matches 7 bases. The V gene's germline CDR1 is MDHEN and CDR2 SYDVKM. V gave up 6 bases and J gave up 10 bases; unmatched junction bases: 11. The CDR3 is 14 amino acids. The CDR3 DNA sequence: TGTGCCAGCAGATACTCGACAGGGACGGTAAAACTGTTTTTT. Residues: CASRYSTGTVKLFF.

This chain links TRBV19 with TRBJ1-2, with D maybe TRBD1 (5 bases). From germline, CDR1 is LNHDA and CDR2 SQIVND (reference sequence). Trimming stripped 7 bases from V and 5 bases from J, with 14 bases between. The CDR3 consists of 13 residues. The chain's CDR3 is CASTRGDVYGYTF. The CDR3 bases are TGTGCCAGTACAAGAGGGGACGTTTATGGCTACACCTTC.

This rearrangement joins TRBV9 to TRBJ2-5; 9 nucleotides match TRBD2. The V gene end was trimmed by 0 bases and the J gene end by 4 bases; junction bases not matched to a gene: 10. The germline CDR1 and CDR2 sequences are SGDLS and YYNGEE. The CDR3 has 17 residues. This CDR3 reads CASSVGGSGGGAETQYF. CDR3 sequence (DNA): TGTGCCAGCAGCGTAGGTGGTAGCGGGGGAGGCGCAGAGACCCAGTACTTC.

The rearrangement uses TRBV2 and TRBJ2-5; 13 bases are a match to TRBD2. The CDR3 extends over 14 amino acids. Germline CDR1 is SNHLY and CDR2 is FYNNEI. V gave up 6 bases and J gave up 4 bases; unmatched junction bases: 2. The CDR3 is CASRLAGGPETQYF. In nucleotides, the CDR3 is TGTGCCAGCAGACTAGCGGGGGGGCCAGAGACCCAGTACTTC.

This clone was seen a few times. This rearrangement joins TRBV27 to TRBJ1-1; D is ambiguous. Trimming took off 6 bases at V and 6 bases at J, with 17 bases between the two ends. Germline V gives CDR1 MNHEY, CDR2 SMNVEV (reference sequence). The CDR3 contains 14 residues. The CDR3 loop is CASSTEKVGAEAFF. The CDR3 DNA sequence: TGTGCCAGCAGCACCGAGAAGGTGGGAGCTGAAGCTTTCTTT.

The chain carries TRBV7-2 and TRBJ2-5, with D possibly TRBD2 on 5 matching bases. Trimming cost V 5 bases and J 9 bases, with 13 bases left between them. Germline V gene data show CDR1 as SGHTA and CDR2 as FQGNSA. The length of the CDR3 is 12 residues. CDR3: CASSPNTRAQYF. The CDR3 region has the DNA TGTGCCAGCAGCCCCAACACGAGGGCCCAGTACTTC.

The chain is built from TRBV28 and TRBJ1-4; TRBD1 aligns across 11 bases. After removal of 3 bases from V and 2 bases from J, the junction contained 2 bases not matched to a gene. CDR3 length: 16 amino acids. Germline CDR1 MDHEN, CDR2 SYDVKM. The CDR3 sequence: CASSLDRGLTNEKLFF. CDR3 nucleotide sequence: TGTGCCAGCAGTTTGGACAGGGGGCTGACTAATGAAAAACTGTTTTTT.

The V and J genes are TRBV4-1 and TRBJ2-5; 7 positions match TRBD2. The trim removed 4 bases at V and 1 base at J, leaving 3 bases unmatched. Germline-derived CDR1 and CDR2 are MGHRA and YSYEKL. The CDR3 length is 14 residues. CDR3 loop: CASSPTSAQETQYF. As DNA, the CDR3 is TGCGCCAGCAGCCCTACTAGCGCCCAAGAGACCCAGTACTTC.

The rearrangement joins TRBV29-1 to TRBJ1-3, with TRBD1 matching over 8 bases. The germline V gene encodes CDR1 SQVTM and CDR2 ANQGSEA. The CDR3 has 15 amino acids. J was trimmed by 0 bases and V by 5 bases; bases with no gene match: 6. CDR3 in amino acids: CSVRGTGSSGNTIYF. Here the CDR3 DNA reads TGCAGCGTTCGAGGGACAGGAAGCTCTGGAAACACCATATATTTT.

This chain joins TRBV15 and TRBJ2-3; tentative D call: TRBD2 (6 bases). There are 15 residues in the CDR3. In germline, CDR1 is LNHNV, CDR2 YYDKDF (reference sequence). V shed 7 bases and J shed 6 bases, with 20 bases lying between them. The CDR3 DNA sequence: TGTGCCACCACGTCTTTGGAGACCCTAGCGGATACGCAGTATTTT. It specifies CATTSLETLADTQYF.

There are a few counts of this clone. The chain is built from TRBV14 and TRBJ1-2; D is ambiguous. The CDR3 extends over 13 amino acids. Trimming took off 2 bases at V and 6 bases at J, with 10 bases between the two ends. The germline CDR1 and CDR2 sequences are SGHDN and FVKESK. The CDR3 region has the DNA TGTGCCAGCAGCCAACACATGAGGAATGGCTACACCTTC. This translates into CASSQHMRNGYTF.

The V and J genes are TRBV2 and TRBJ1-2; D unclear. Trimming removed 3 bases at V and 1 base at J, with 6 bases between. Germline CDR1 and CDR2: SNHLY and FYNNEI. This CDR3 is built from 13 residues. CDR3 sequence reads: CASSEWVNYGYTF. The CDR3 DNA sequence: TGTGCCAGCAGTGAGTGGGTTAACTATGGCTACACCTTC. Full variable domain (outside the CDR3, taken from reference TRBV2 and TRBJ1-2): EPEVTQTPSHQVTQMGQEVILRCVPISNHLYFYWYRQILGQKVEFLVSFYNNEISEKSEIFDDQFSVERPDGSNFTLKIRSTKLEDSAMYFCASSEWVNYGYTFGSGTRLTVV.

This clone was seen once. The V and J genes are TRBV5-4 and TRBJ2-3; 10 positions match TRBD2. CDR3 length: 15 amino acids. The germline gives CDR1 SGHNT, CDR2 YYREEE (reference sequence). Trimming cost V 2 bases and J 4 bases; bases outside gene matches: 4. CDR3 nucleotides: TGTGCCAGCAGCTTAAAGCGGGGGGGCTCAGATACGCAGTATTTT. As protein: CASSLKRGGSDTQYF.

CDR3 sequence: CASSPGGLGYGYTF. The DNA of the CDR3 is TGTGCCAGCAGCCCCGGAGGGCTGGGCTATGGCTACACCTTC. The chain recombines TRBV7-9 with TRBJ1-2, with D hard to call. The ends were cut back, 5 bases at V and 4 bases at J, with 14 bases in the middle. Per the germline V gene, CDR1 is SEHNR and CDR2 is FQNEAQ (reference sequence). This CDR3 has 14 residues. The entire variable domain, with the rest obtained from reference TRBV7-9 and TRBJ1-2, is as follows: DTGVSQNPRHKITKRGQNVTFRCDPISEHNRLYWYRQTLGQGPEFLTYFQNEAQLEKSRLLSDRFSAERPKGSFSTLEIQRTEQGDSAMYLCASSPGGLGYGYTFGSGTRLTVV.